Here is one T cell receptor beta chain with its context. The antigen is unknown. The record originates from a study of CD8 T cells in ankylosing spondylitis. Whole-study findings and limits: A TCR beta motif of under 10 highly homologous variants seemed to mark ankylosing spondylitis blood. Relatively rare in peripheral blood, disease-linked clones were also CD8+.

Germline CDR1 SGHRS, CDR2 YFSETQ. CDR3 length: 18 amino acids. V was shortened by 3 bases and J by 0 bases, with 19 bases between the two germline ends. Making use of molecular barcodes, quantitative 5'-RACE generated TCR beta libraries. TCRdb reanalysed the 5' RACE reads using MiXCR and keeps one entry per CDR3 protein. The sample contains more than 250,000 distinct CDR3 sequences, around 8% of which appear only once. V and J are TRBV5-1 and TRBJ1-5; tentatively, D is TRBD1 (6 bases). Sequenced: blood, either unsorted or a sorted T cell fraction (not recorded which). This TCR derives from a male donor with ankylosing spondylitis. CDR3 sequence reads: CASSSPGAIPHSNQPQHF. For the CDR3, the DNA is TGCGCCAGCAGCTCCCCAGGGGCCATCCCTCATAGCAATCAGCCCCAGCATTTT.